This T cell receptor beta chain was documented in a study of CD8 T cells in ankylosing spondylitis. Findings and caveats of the study: Certain motif variants had earlier been reported in reactive arthritis synovial fluid and blood.

With respect to this clonotype: The antigen is undetermined.

Libraries of TCR beta came from quantitative 5'-RACE with molecular barcodes. TCRdb passed the 5' RACE reads through MiXCR, listing each CDR3 protein once. In the table there are around 230,000 distinct CDR3 sequences, 8% to 10% of which are singletons. The CDR3 is 14 amino acids. Trimming removed 5 bases at V and 4 bases at J, with 9 bases between. Germline CDR1 and CDR2: SEHNR and FQNEAQ (reference sequence). This clonotype was sampled from a female donor with ankylosing spondylitis or in good health (not recorded which). V is TRBV7-9 and J is TRBJ2-6; no firm D call. The sequencing input was blood, either unsorted or a sorted T cell fraction (not recorded which). DNA of the CDR3: TGTGCCAGCAGCCCCCCCTCCGGGGCCAACGTCCTGACTTTC. Encoded protein: CASSPPSGANVLTF.